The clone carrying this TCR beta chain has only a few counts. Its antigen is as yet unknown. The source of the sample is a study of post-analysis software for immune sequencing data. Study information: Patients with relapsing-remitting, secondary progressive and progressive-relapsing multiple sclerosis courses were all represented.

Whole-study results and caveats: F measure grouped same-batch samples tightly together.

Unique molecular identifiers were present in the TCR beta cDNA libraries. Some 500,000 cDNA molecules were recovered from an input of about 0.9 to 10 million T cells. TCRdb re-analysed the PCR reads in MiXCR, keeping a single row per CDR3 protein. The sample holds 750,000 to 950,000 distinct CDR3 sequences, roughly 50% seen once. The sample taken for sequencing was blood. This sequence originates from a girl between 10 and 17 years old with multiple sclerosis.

CDR3 sequence: CATRRTSGKAQETQYF. CDR3 DNA sequence: TGTGCCACCCGACGGACTAGCGGGAAGGCACAAGAGACCCAGTACTTC. The genes are TRBV15 and TRBJ2-5, with TRBD2 identical over 12 bases. The V segment lost 8 bases and the J segment 2 bases; nucleotides outside the gene matches: 9. CDR1 and CDR2 from the germline V gene are LNHNV and YYDKDF (reference sequence). The CDR3 runs 16 residues. The full variable domain, with the rest looked up from reference TRBV15 and TRBJ2-5, is DAMVIQNPRYQVTQFGKPVTLSCSQTLNHNVMYWYQQKSSQAPKLLFHYYDKDFNNEADTPDNFQSRRPNTSFCFLDIRSPGLGDTAMYLCATRRTSGKAQETQYFGPGTRLLVL.